A single sample is the source of the 23 T cell receptor beta chains below, sequenced in a study of molecular identifiers for immune sequencing clone quantification. MiXCR was run by TCRdb on the PCR reads, yielding one entry per CDR3 protein. The sample contains approximately 670,000 distinct CDR3 sequences, 15% to 20% of which appear only once. Sequenced material: naive CD8+ T cells from blood, with Jurkat cell RNA spiked in. Documented subset: FACS-sorted CD8+CD4-CCR7+CD45RA+ naive T cells. The receptor source for this set is a human donor in good health. Some libraries in this study had Jurkat cell RNA spiked in.

This clonotype occurred many times. The chain is built from TRBV30 and TRBJ2-7; no clear D. CDR3 length equals 12 residues. Trimming removed 3 bases at V and 4 bases at J, with 10 bases between. Germline V gene lookup returns CDR1 GTSNPN and CDR2 SVGIG (reference sequence). The CDR3 here is CAWSLGMYEQYF. The CDR3, as DNA: TGTGCCTGGAGCCTGGGGATGTACGAGCAGTACTTC.

This clonotype was seen a handful of times. The genes are TRBV7-6 and TRBJ2-1, with 14 bases lining up with TRBD2. V shed 5 bases, J shed 6 bases, and the junction held 15 bases outside the gene matches. This CDR3 is built from 19 residues. Germline lookup yields CDR1 SGHVS and CDR2 FNYEAQ. The CDR3 is CASSLNIPTSGGAANEQFF. CDR3 sequence (DNA): TGTGCCAGCAGCCTGAATATTCCGACTAGCGGGGGGGCCGCCAATGAGCAGTTCTTC.

There are many counts of this clonotype. J is TRBJ2-7 and V is TRBV5-5; 10 bases line up with TRBD2. Germline V gene sequence: CDR1 SGHKS, CDR2 YYEKEE (reference sequence). The CDR3 loop spans 15 amino acids. The junction had 7 bases not matched to a gene; V was cut back by 2 bases and J by 5 bases. CDR3 nucleotides: TGTGCCAGCAGCTTCTGGATAGCGGGGGGAGACGAGCAGTACTTC. Translating it yields CASSFWIAGGDEQYF.

This clonotype was recorded a few times. The chain links TRBV10-2 to TRBJ1-2; no reliable D call. CDR3 length: 17 amino acids. Germline CDR1 is WSHSY and CDR2 is SAAADI. The V end was cut by 0 bases, the J end by 2 bases, with 16 bases between. CDR3 nucleotides: TGCGCCAGCAGTGAGTCGGTTTTGGGAAGGCCCAACTATGGCTACACCTTC. Its translation: CASSESVLGRPNYGYTF.

Worth noting for this clonotype: A much larger clone lies one base from this, so it may be a read error. The chain employs TRBV7-6 and TRBJ2-1; 9 nucleotides agree with TRBD2. The CDR3 sequence is 15 residues long. CDR1 is SGHVS, CDR2 FNYEAQ, per germline. The CDR3 reads CASSSNSGGYNGQFF. As DNA, the CDR3 is TGTGCCAGCAGCTCGAATAGCGGGGGCTACAATGGGCAGTTCTTC. Combining the CDR3 with reference TRBV7-6 and TRBJ2-1 gives the whole variable domain GAGVSQSPRYKVTKRGQDVALRCDPISGHVSLYWYRQALGQGPEFLTYFNYEAQQDKSGLPNDRFSAERPEGSISTLTIQRTEQRDSAMYRCASSSNSGGYNGQFFGPGTRLTVL.

This clonotype has a count of ten or more. The rearrangement links TRBV19 to TRBJ2-4; D is unclear. Germline CDR1 is LNHDA and CDR2 is SQIVND (reference sequence). The V end was cut by 0 bases, the J end by 3 bases, with 3 bases between. The CDR3 consists of 13 residues. Here the CDR3 DNA reads TGTGCCAGTAGTATAGACATCAAAAACATTCAGTACTTC. Amino acid sequence: CASSIDIKNIQYF. The full variable domain, its missing parts supplied by reference TRBV19 and TRBJ2-4, is DGGITQSPKYLFRKEGQNVTLSCEQNLNHDAMYWYRQDPGQGLRLIYYSQIVNDFQKGDIAEGYSVSREKKESFPLTVTSAQKNPTAFYLCASSIDIKNIQYFGAGTRLSVL.

This clonotype turned up a few times. This sequence joins TRBV12-3 or TRBV12-4 and TRBJ2-7; possible D gene TRBD1, 5 bases. The length of the CDR3 is 13 residues. The V end lost 5 bases, the J end lost 2 bases, and 10 bases lay between the germline ends. The CDR3 sequence: CASSRQLTYEQYF. In nucleotides, the CDR3 is TGTGCCAGCAGTAGACAGCTTACCTACGAGCAGTACTTC.

This clonotype was observed many times. V usage is TRBV9 and J usage is TRBJ1-2; D is undetermined. V lost 4 bases, J lost 11 bases, and 12 bases lay in between. The CDR3 runs to 11 residues. Germline V gene data show CDR1 as SGDLS and CDR2 as YYNGEE. As DNA, the CDR3 is TGTGCCAGCAGCTCCGGACCGCTATACACCTTC. Translated: CASSSGPLYTF.

The chain joins TRBV6-5 to TRBJ2-2; D perhaps matches TRBD1 (6 bases). Germline V gives CDR1 MNHEY, CDR2 SVGAGI. CDR3 size: 15 residues. The V end was cut by 2 bases, the J end by 4 bases, with 11 bases between. The DNA for the CDR3 is TGTGCCAGCAGTTACCAGGGGATGGGCACCGGGGAGCTGTTTTTT. Encoded protein: CASSYQGMGTGELFF.

This clonotype was observed a few times. This sequence joins TRBV20-1 and TRBJ2-1; TRBD1 or TRBD2 may be the D gene (7 bases each). The CDR3 runs to 19 residues. Germline CDR1 DFQATT, CDR2 SNEGSKA (reference sequence). Trimming removed 0 bases at V and 3 bases at J, with 24 bases between. CDR3 loop: CSARDSQGGESNYYNEQFF. CDR3 in DNA: TGCAGTGCTAGAGATTCCCAGGGGGGGGAATCCAACTACTACAATGAGCAGTTCTTC.

This clonotype came up a few times. The V call is TRBV4-1, the J call TRBJ2-1; D is uncertain. Germline lookup yields CDR1 MGHRA and CDR2 YSYEKL. The CDR3 has 17 amino acids. V lost 4 bases, J lost 2 bases, and 18 bases lay in between. For the CDR3, the DNA is TGCGCCAGCAGCCCCTCCGGGCCTCTTGATACCTACAATGAGCAGTTCTTC. Translation gives CASSPSGPLDTYNEQFF.

The rearrangement links TRBV29-1 to TRBJ2-1; D is perhaps TRBD1 (5 bases). Germline CDR1 is SQVTM and CDR2 is ANQGSEA. The V and J ends lost 0 bases and 3 bases respectively, with 21 bases between them. The CDR3 consists of 18 residues. Written as DNA, the CDR3 is TGCAGCGTTGAAGATCAGGGCAGACGTTTTAACCTCTACAATGAGCAGTTCTTC. This codes for CSVEDQGRRFNLYNEQFF.

Details on this clonotype: A read error may account for a junction end that differs from germline. The V and J genes are TRBV7-9 and TRBJ1-2, with TRBD1 matching over 9 bases. CDR3 size: 14 residues. Germline V gives CDR1 SEHNR, CDR2 FQNEAQ (reference sequence). In nucleotides, the CDR3 is TGTGCCAGCAGCACGGGACAGGGAGGCTATAGCTACACCTTC. It specifies CASSTGQGGYSYTF. The whole variable domain, filled in from reference TRBV7-9 and TRBJ1-2, reads DTGVSQNPRHKITKRGQNVTFRCDPISEHNRLYWYRQTLGQGPEFLTYFQNEAQLEKSRLLSDRFSAERPKGSFSTLEIQRTEQGDSAMYLCASSTGQGGYSYTFGSGTRLTVV.

This chain joins TRBV4-3 and TRBJ2-7, with unresolved D. The CDR3 is 15 amino acids. The V and J ends lost 0 bases and 0 bases respectively, with 9 bases between them. From germline, CDR1 is LGHNA and CDR2 YSLEER. The CDR3 sequence is CASSQEPSSSYEQYF. In DNA, the CDR3 is TGCGCCAGCAGCCAAGAACCGAGCAGCTCCTACGAGCAGTACTTC.

In its sample, this clonotype was seen many times. The V and J genes are TRBV25-1 and TRBJ2-5; 11 bases fit TRBD2. CDR3 length: 15 amino acids. J was trimmed by 1 base and V by 4 bases; bases with no gene match: 2. The germline V gene has CDR1 MGHDK and CDR2 SYGVNS. CDR3 loop: CASSGTSGFQETQYF. The CDR3, as DNA: TGTGCCAGCAGTGGGACTAGCGGGTTCCAAGAGACCCAGTACTTC.

In its sample, this clonotype was seen many times. The rearrangement uses TRBV12-3 or TRBV12-4 and TRBJ2-5; 7 nucleotides agree with TRBD1. The V and J ends lost 3 bases and 2 bases, in that order; junction bases with no gene match: 9. The CDR3 is 16 residues long. The CDR3 nucleotides read TGTGCCAGCAGTTTCCCAGGGGGAGCTCGTCAAGAGACCCAGTACTTC. This codes for CASSFPGGARQETQYF.

In its sample, this clonotype was seen many times. The V and J genes are TRBV9 and TRBJ2-7, with 7 nucleotides matching TRBD1. This CDR3 region has 16 residues. Germline CDR1 and CDR2: SGDLS and YYNGEE. V lost 0 bases to trimming and J lost 1 base; unmatched junction nucleotides: 7. The chain's CDR3 is CASSVGGTAYSYEQYF. CDR3 in DNA: TGTGCCAGCAGCGTAGGTGGGACAGCCTATTCCTACGAGCAGTACTTC.

A word on this clonotype: A junction end diverges from the germline sequence, so it may reflect a read error. The V and J genes are TRBV30 and TRBJ1-1, with no clear D. Germline-derived CDR1 and CDR2 are GTSNPN and SVGIG (reference sequence). The CDR3 loop spans 14 amino acids. CDR3 coding DNA: TGTGCCCGGAGTCAGACAAGGCCGAACACTGAAGCTTTCTTT. This gives the protein CARSQTRPNTEAFF. Full variable domain (missing parts from reference TRBV30 and TRBJ1-1): SQTIHQWPATLVQPVGSPLSLECTVEGTSNPNLYWYRQAAGRGLQLLFYSVGIGQISSEVPQNLSASRPQDRQFILSSKKLLLSDSGFYLCARSQTRPNTEAFFGQGTRLTVV.

Points on this clonotype: One end of the junction fails to match germline, which may point to a read error. This chain links TRBV12-3 or TRBV12-4 with TRBJ2-2; maybe TRBD2 (5 bases). The CDR3 is made up of 13 amino acids. This chain's CDR3 is CASSETNTGELLF. The CDR3 coding sequence is TGTGCCAGCAGTGAAACGAACACCGGGGAGCTGCTTTTT.

Regarding this clonotype: The junction differs from germline at one of its ends, possibly a read error. The CDR3 DNA is TGTGCCAGCAGCTTAGGTTCAGGGGCCATCTACGAGCGGTACTTC. Amino acid sequence: CASSLGSGAIYERYF. The chain recombines TRBV7-9 with TRBJ2-7, with TRBD1 as a possible D gene (6 bases). This CDR3 comprises 15 residues. Germline V gene data show CDR1 as SEHNR and CDR2 as FQNEAQ (reference sequence).

This clonotype was recorded a few times. This rearrangement joins TRBV14 to TRBJ2-1; tentative D call: TRBD2 (6 bases). This CDR3 region has 15 residues. Germline V lookup: CDR1 SGHDN, CDR2 FVKESK. Trimming stripped 1 base from V and 3 bases from J, with 10 bases between. CDR3 DNA sequence: TGTGCCAGCAGCCAAGTAGGGGACTTCTACAATGAGCAGTTCTTC. It yields the protein CASSQVGDFYNEQFF.

This clonotype was observed many times. The gene calls are TRBV7-9 and TRBJ2-7; 10 bases are a match to TRBD2. After removal of 8 bases from V and 6 bases from J, the junction contained 4 bases not matched to a gene. The CDR3 is 12 residues long. Looked up from germline, CDR1 is SEHNR and CDR2 is FQNEAQ (reference sequence). This CDR3 reads CASAGTSVEQYF. The DNA for the CDR3 is TGTGCCAGCGCCGGGACTAGCGTCGAGCAGTACTTC.

Concerning this clonotype itself: This may be a read error: a much more frequent sequence differs by one nucleotide. V and J are TRBV3-1 and TRBJ2-7; D is undetermined. Trimming left V 1 base short and J 3 bases short, with 16 bases between. This CDR3 spans 16 amino acids. Germline CDR1 and CDR2: LGHDT and YNNKEL (reference sequence). In DNA, the CDR3 is TGTGCCAGCAGCCAAGGGGCGAGGCTTGGGGACTACGAGCAGTACTTC. This gives the protein CASSQGARLGDYEQYF.